Listed below are T cell receptor beta chains from one sample, sequenced in a study of T-cell memory formation after mild COVID-19. TCRdb processed the 5' RACE reads anew with MiXCR; each CDR3 protein has one entry. This table holds about 290,000 distinct CDR3 sequences, roughly 15% found once. The sequenced sample was PBMCs or a T cell subset sorted from them (not recorded which). These TCRs come from a man in his late teens or twenties who had mild COVID-19 (a few samples of this study predate the infection). Cell type and time point are not known. The CDR3 runs from the conserved cysteine through the conserved F or W.

v_call cdr3_aa
TRBV20-1 CSARFRGSPLHF
TRBV11-2 CASSQWSVRGPKTGELFF
TRBV12-3/TRBV12-4 CVSTLAYNSPLHF
TRBV21-1 CASSPDLTDGGYTF
TRBV7-6 CASSFLGLAGELFF
TRBV7-2 CASSQRDRGTLHF
TRBV4-1 CASSQGGGGTYEQYF
TRBV6-5 CASTPAGGREAGELFF
TRBV7-2 CASSARVTGELFF
TRBV5-1 CASTTQGYQETQYF
TRBV7-2 CASSQQTGSGYTF
TRBV20-1 CSAPRGSGSDTQYF
TRBV7-2 CASSQRLQENQYF
TRBV5-5 CASSLAVQINYGYTF
TRBV7-2 CASSLEGGRGAFF
TRBV7-2 CASSNTSGGGTDTQYF
TRBV7-9 CASSLVSGGKNIQYF
TRBV15 CATSRPGLQETQYF
TRBV24-1 CATSDYGTGNNEQFF
TRBV5-6 CASSLGLEREKLFF
TRBV6-5 CASSYRWTGGSGANVLTF
TRBV7-2 CASSLRQGGGEKLFF
TRBV3-1 CASTGGHQETQYF
TRBV6-5 CASSAPGRTETQYF
TRBV4-3 CASSQDGSSGANVLTF
TRBV6-2/TRBV6-3 CASTRGQGVRMNTEAFF
TRBV5-1 CASSLLALQETQYF
TRBV29-1 CSVGGREETQYF
TRBV12-3/TRBV12-4 CASSLDRAGQPQHF